This T cell receptor beta chain was captured in a study of shared clonotypes between healthy human individuals. Overall study findings and caveats: Approximately 5% of naive CD4 clonotypes were shared across a handful of donors.

About this clone: The target antigen is unknown.

The CDR3 is 14 residues long. Deletions cut 5 bases from V and 3 bases from J, with 10 bases between. CDR1 is SEHNR and CDR2 is FQNEAQ in the germline V gene (reference sequence). Clones were sequenced by immunoSEQ multiplex PCR, and TCRdb holds only the in-frame ones, with some missing. The sample yields roughly 2,500,000 clones, 93% seen once. The TCR was taken from a man between 18 and 35 years old in good health. Some clones in this sample may be carry-over from other donors' samples. The gene calls are TRBV7-9 and TRBJ1-4, with a weak D call TRBD1 (6 bases). Sequenced sample: naive CD4+ T cells from PBMCs. The subset was: CD45RA+ positively selected. Written as DNA, the CDR3 is TGTGCCAGCAGCCCGGGGGCAGCTAATGAAAAACTGTTTTTT. Its translation is CASSPGAANEKLFF.